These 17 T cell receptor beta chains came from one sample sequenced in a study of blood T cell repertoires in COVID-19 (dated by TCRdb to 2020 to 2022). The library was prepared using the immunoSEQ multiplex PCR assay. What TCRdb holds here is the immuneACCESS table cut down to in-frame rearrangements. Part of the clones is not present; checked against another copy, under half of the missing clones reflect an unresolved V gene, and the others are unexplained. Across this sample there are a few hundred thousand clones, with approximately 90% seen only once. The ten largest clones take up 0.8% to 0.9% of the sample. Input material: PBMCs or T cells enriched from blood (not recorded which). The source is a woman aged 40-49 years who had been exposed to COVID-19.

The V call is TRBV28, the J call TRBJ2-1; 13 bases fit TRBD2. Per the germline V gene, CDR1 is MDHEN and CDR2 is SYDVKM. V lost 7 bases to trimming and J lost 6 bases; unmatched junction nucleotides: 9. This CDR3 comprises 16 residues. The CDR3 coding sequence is TGTGCCAGCACTCCCGTGGGACTAGCGGGACGCAATGAGCAGTTCTTC. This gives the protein CASTPVGLAGRNEQFF. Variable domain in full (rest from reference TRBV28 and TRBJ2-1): DVKVTQSSRYLVKRTGEKVFLECVQDMDHENMFWYRQDPGLGLRLIYFSYDVKMKEKGDIPEGYSVSREKKERFSLILESASTNQTSMYLCASTPVGLAGRNEQFFGPGTRLTVL.

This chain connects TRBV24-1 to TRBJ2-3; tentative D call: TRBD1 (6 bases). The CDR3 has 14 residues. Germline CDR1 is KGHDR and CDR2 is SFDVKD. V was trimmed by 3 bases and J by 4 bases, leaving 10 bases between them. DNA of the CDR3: TGTGCCACCAGTGATGTTTACAGGGCAGATACGCAGTATTTT. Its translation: CATSDVYRADTQYF.

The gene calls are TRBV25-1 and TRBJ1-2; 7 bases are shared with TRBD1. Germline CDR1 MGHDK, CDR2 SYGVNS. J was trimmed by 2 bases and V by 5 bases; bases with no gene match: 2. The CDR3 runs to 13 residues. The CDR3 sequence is CASSTQGNYGYTF. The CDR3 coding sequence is TGTGCCAGCAGTACACAGGGGAACTATGGCTACACCTTC.

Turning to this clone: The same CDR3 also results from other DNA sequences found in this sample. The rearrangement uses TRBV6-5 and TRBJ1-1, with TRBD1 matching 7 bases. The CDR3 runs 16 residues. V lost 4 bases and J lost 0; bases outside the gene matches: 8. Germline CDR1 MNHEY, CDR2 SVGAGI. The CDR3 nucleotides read TGTGCCAGCAGTTTTCGGACAGGAAGGATGAACACTGAAGCTTTCTTT. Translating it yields CASSFRTGRMNTEAFF.

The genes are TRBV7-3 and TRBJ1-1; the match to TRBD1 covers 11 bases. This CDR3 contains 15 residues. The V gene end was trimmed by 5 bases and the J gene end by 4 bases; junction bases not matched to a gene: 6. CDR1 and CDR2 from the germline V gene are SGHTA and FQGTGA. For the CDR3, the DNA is TGTGCCAGCAGCACAAGTGGGACAGGGGGCACTGAAGCTTTCTTT. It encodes CASSTSGTGGTEAFF.

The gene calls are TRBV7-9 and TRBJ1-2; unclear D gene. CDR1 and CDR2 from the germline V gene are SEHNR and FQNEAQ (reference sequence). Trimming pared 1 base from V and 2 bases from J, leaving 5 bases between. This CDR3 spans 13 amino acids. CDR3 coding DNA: TGTGCCAGCAGCTTAGAGCTGAACTATGGCTACACCTTC. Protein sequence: CASSLELNYGYTF.

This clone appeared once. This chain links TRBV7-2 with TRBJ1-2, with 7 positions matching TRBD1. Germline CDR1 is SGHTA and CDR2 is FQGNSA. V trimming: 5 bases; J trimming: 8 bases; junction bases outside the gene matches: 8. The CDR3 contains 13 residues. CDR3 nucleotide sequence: TGTGCCAGCAGCATCAACAGGGGTCGAGGCTACACCTTC. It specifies CASSINRGRGYTF.

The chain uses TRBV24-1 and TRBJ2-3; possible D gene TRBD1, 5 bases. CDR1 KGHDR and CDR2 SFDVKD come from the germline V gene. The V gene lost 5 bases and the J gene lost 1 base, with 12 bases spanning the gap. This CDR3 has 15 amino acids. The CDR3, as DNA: TGTGCCACCAGTGTTGGGGCAGGGCGCACAGATACGCAGTATTTT. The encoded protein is CATSVGAGRTDTQYF.

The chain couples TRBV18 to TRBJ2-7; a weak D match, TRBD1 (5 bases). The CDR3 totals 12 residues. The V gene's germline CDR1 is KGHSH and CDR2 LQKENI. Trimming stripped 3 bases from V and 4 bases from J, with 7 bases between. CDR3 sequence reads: CASSPGRYEQYF. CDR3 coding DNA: TGTGCCAGCTCACCGGGGCGGTACGAGCAGTACTTC. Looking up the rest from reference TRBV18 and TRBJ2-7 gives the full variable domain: NAGVMQNPRHLVRRRGQEARLRCSPMKGHSHVYWYRQLPEEGLKFMVYLQKENIIDESGMPKERFSAEFPKEGPSILRIQQVVRGDSAAYFCASSPGRYEQYFGPGTRLTVT.

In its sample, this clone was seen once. In DNA form, the CDR3 reads TGTGCCAGCTCACCTCGTGTTACAGGGCAGACCTATGGCTACACCTTC. It encodes CASSPRVTGQTYGYTF. V usage is TRBV18 and J usage is TRBJ1-2; perhaps TRBD1 as D (6 bases). The germline V gene has CDR1 KGHSH and CDR2 LQKENI. The CDR3 has 16 amino acids. V dropped 3 bases and J dropped 4 bases, with 18 bases sitting between them.

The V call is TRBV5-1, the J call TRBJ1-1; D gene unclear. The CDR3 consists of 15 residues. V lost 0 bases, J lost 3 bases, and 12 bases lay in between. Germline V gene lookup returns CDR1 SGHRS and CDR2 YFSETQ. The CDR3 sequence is CASSLGQAGYTEAFF. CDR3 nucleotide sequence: TGCGCCAGCAGCTTGGGGCAGGCGGGGTACACTGAAGCTTTCTTT.

CDR3 sequence (DNA): TGTGCCAGCAGTTCTCGGGCAGGAGGTGGAAACACCATATATTTT. As protein: CASSSRAGGGNTIYF. The chain combines TRBV2 with TRBJ1-3; D gene unclear. The CDR3 runs 15 residues. Germline V gene sequence: CDR1 SNHLY, CDR2 FYNNEI. V dropped 5 bases and J dropped 3 bases, with 14 bases sitting between them.

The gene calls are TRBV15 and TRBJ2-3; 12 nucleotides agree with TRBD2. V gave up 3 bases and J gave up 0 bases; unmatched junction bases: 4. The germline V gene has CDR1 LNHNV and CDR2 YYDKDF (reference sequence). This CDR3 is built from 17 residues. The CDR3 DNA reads TGTGCCACCAGCAGCGGACTAGCGGGGTTGAGCACAGATACGCAGTATTTT. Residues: CATSSGLAGLSTDTQYF.

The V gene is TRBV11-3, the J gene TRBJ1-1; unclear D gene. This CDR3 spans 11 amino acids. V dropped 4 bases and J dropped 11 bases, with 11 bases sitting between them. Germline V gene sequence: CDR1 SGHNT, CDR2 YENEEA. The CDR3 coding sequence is TGTGCCAGCAGCTACAGAGGCGGGGCTTTCTTT. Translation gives CASSYRGGAFF.

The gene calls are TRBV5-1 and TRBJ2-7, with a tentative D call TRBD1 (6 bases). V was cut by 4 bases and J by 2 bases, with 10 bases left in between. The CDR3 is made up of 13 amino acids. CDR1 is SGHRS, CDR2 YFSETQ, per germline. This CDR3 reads CASSVTGTYEQYF. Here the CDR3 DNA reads TGCGCCAGCAGCGTTACAGGGACCTACGAGCAGTACTTC.

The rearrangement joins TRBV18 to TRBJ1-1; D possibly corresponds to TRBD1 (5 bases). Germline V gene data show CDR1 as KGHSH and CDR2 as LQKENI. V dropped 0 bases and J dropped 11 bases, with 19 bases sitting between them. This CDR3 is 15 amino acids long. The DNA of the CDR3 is TGTGCCAGCTCACCACCGTCAGGAATGGAGGGACGTGCTTTCTTT. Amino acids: CASSPPSGMEGRAFF. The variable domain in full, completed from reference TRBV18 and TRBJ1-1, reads NAGVMQNPRHLVRRRGQEARLRCSPMKGHSHVYWYRQLPEEGLKFMVYLQKENIIDESGMPKERFSAEFPKEGPSILRIQQVVRGDSAAYFCASSPPSGMEGRAFFGQGTRLTVV.

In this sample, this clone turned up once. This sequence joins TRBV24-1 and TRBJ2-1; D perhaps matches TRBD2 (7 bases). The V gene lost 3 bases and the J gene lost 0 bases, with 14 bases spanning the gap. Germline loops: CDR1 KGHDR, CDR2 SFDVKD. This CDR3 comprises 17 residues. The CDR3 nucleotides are TGTGCCACCAGTGATGCCCTAGGGGGGGGCTCCTACAATGAGCAGTTCTTC. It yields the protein CATSDALGGGSYNEQFF.